One sample yielded the 7 T cell receptor beta chains listed below, sequenced in a study of blood T cell repertoires in COVID-19. Data came from immunoSEQ multiplex PCR; TCRdb stores just in-frame clones and leaves some out. The repertoire includes about 280,000 clones, 85% of them detected once, and around 5.5% sits in the top ten. The sequenced material came from peripheral blood. The receptor source for this set is a man aged 45-65 years with active or convalescent COVID-19.

The CDR3 loop reads CAWSVLAIPTGNTIYF. CDR3 DNA: TGTGCCTGGAGTGTACTGGCGATTCCGACGGGGAACACCATATATTTT. This chain joins TRBV30 and TRBJ1-3; D is uncertain. This CDR3 has 16 amino acids. Trimming left V 0 bases short and J 7 bases short, with 19 bases between. CDR1 and CDR2 from the germline V gene are GTSNPN and SVGIG (reference sequence).

This clone came up a few times. The chain joins TRBV12-5 to TRBJ2-1; maybe TRBD1 (6 bases). CDR3 size: 11 residues. V lost 4 bases, J lost 12 bases, and 10 bases lay in between. Germline values: CDR1 LGHNT, CDR2 FRNRAP. CDR3 amino acids: CASGSGQLQFF. As DNA, the CDR3 is TGTGCTAGTGGTTCCGGACAGTTGCAGTTCTTC.

The J gene is TRBJ2-7, the V gene TRBV18; D call uncertain. The V and J ends lost 5 bases and 0 bases respectively, with 5 bases between them. This CDR3 contains 12 residues. Looked up from germline, CDR1 is KGHSH and CDR2 is LQKENI. This CDR3 is CASSSSSYEQYF. Here the CDR3 DNA reads TGTGCCAGCTCATCCAGCTCCTACGAGCAGTACTTC.

This chain links TRBV5-4 with TRBJ1-1, with D unresolved. The CDR3 spans 13 residues. Germline CDR1 reads SGHNT; CDR2 reads YYREEE (reference sequence). V lost 0 bases and J lost 1, with 4 bases in between. The CDR3 DNA reads as TGTGCCAGCAGCTTGGCCCAGAACACTGAAGCTTTCTTT. This sequence encodes CASSLAQNTEAFF. The entire variable domain, with the rest obtained from reference TRBV5-4 and TRBJ1-1, is as follows: ETGVTQSPTHLIKTRGQQVTLRCSSQSGHNTVSWYQQALGQGPQFIFQYYREEENGRGNFPPRFSGLQFPNYSSELNVNALELDDSALYLCASSLAQNTEAFFGQGTRLTVV.

This clone was counted a single time. The CDR3 loop reads CASSALTGSGYNEQFF. In nucleotides, the CDR3 is TGTGCCAGCAGCGCCCTTACAGGGTCGGGTTACAATGAGCAGTTCTTC. V gene TRBV9 combines with J gene TRBJ2-1, with D perhaps matching TRBD1 (6 bases). V was cut by 3 bases and J by 4 bases, with 17 bases left in between. The germline V gene encodes CDR1 SGDLS and CDR2 YYNGEE. This CDR3 contains 16 residues.

This chain joins TRBV5-1 and TRBJ1-2; no clear D. This CDR3 region has 12 residues. Trimming left V 0 bases short and J 6 bases short, with 6 bases between. Germline CDR1 reads SGHRS; CDR2 reads YFSETQ. The CDR3 spells CASSLGAHGYTF. As DNA, the CDR3 is TGCGCCAGCAGCTTGGGGGCCCATGGCTACACCTTC.

The chain is built from TRBV18 and TRBJ2-1; 9 positions match TRBD2. The junction had 11 bases not matched to a gene; V was cut back by 6 bases and J by 8 bases. CDR3 size: 15 residues. CDR1 and CDR2 from the germline V gene are KGHSH and LQKENI. CDR3 sequence (DNA): TGTGCCAGCTCGCCCCGCGGGGGGGCTATGGATGAGCAGTTCTTC. Encoded protein: CASSPRGGAMDEQFF.